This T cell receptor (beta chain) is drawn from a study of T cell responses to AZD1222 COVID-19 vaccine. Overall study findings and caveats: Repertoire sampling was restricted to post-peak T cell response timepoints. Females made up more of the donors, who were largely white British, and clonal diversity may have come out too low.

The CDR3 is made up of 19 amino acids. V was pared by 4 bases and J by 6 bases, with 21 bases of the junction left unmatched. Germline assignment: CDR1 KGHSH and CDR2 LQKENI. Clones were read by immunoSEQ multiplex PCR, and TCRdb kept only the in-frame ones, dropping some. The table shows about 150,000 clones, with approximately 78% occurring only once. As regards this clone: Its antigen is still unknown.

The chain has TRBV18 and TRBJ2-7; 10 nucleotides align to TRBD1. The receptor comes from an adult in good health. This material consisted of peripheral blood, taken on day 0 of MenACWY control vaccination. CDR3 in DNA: TGTGCCAGCTCACTATTTCCCGGGACAGGGGAAGAACATAGTTTCGAGCAGTACTTC. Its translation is CASSLFPGTGEEHSFEQYF.